This passage covers 2 T cell receptor beta chains from one sample sequenced in a study of blood T cell repertoires in COVID-19. Clones were read by immunoSEQ multiplex PCR, and TCRdb kept only the in-frame ones, dropping some. This sample has fewer than 150,000 clones, with 84% found just once. The sample consisted of peripheral blood. Receptors were obtained from a woman aged 80 or over in a cohort sampled during active or convalescent COVID-19.

This clone was observed a few times. This sequence joins TRBV7-2 and TRBJ2-1, with 11 nucleotides matching TRBD1. The CDR3 sequence is 15 residues long. V trimming: 6 bases; J trimming: 10 bases; junction bases outside the gene matches: 11. Germline CDR1 SGHTA, CDR2 FQGNSA. This CDR3 reads CASRTTPGQGVEQFF. Here the CDR3 DNA reads TGTGCCAGCAGGACTACACCGGGACAGGGGGTCGAGCAGTTCTTC. Based on the CDR3 plus reference TRBV7-2 and TRBJ2-1, the full variable domain is GAGVSQSPSNKVTEKGKDVELRCDPISGHTALYWYRQSLGQGLEFLIYFQGNSAPDKSGLPSDRFSAERTGGSVSTLTIQRTQQEDSAVYLCASRTTPGQGVEQFFGPGTRLTVL.

The chain is built from TRBV12-5 and TRBJ1-1; 7 nucleotides align to TRBD1. Germline CDR1 and CDR2: LGHNT and FRNRAP. Germline trimming cut 6 bases from V and 5 bases from J; bases unmatched to any gene: 3. The CDR3 sequence is 12 residues long. CDR3 in amino acids: CASGRDRTEAFF. The CDR3 coding sequence is TGTGCTAGTGGACGGGACAGAACTGAAGCTTTCTTT.